This T cell receptor (beta chain) was found in a study of cytomegalovirus exposure and HLA in healthy donors. The CDR3 is 15 residues long. Trimming at V came to 4 bases and at J to 2 bases, leaving 7 bases not matched to a gene. The PCR used 60 Vbeta and 13 Jbeta primers. Clones were sequenced by immunoSEQ multiplex PCR, and TCRdb holds only the in-frame ones, with some missing. Among under 200,000 clones listed, 84% were seen once. The V and J genes are TRBV23-1 and TRBJ2-7; 8 bases are a match to TRBD1. TRBV23-1 is classed as an ORF, of uncertain function. Sequencing used PBMCs. This clonotype was sampled from a man younger than 35 in good health and CMV-seronegative. CDR3 sequence (DNA): TGCGCCAGCAGTCTCCAGGGGACAGGCCCCTACGAGCAGTACTTC. It specifies CASSLQGTGPYEQYF.